This T cell receptor beta chain came from a study of T cells in localized non-small cell lung cancer. The CDR3 extends over 17 amino acids. V lost 5 bases and J 1 base, leaving 17 bases between the germline ends. From germline, CDR1 is SEHNR and CDR2 FQNEAQ (reference sequence). Method: immunoSEQ multiplex PCR; TCRdb's copy keeps in-frame clones and lacks some. The sample consists of tens of thousands of clones, roughly four fifths of them appearing once. To note about this clone: Its cognate antigen is unknown.

General observations from the study: Adjacent lung was found to contain a median around 58 of the top 100 tumor clones. Sequencing, confined to only one tumor region, leaves heterogeneity possible.

The starting material was peripheral blood, obtained before any cancer treatment. The chain couples TRBV7-9 to TRBJ2-2, with D possibly matching TRBD1 (5 bases). The sequence was collected from a female donor older than 55 with stage I lung adenocarcinoma. The CDR3 DNA follows: TGTGCCAGCAGCCCCATTGGCGGACATCTGAACACCGGGGAGCTGTTTTTT. The encoded protein is CASSPIGGHLNTGELFF.